Presented here are 22 T cell receptor beta chains from one specimen sequenced in a study of persistence of HIV-infected CD4 T cells. The immunoSEQ assay was version 4, run in survey mode. Assay: immunoSEQ multiplex PCR; the TCRdb copy retains only in-frame clones and omits some. The sample shows some 41,000 clones, roughly 89% of them seen only once. Nonspecific anti-CD3/anti-CD28 bead stimulation represents the broad CD4+ T cell repertoire. Sorting of responding CD4+ T cells relied on upregulated CD40 ligand together with CD69. These receptors have no known antigen. The source material was CD4+ T cells sorted from PBMCs after approximately 18-hour stimulation, sampled from a patient who received antiretroviral therapy. The receptor set was obtained from an adult man with HIV who was CMV-seropositive.

The CDR3 DNA reads as TGTGCCAGTAGCACGCAGGGGGCTGGCACAGATACGCAGTATTTT. Translated, it gives CASSTQGAGTDTQYF. The chain recombines TRBV19 with TRBJ2-3; TRBD1 matches 8 bases. Germline assignment: CDR1 LNHDA and CDR2 SQIVND (reference sequence). The CDR3 loop spans 15 amino acids. The trim removed 6 bases at V and 1 base at J, leaving 6 bases unmatched. The whole variable domain, filled in from reference TRBV19 and TRBJ2-3, reads DGGITQSPKYLFRKEGQNVTLSCEQNLNHDAMYWYRQDPGQGLRLIYYSQIVNDFQKGDIAEGYSVSREKKESFPLTVTSAQKNPTAFYLCASSTQGAGTDTQYFGPGTRLTVL.

The rearrangement links TRBV10-3 to TRBJ2-3, with no clear D. CDR1 ENHRY and CDR2 SYGVKD come from the germline V gene. V gave up 4 bases and J gave up 3 bases, with 14 bases separating them. The CDR3 totals 15 residues. As DNA, the CDR3 is TGTGCCATCAGTGCCGGACGAGTCCTAACAGATACGCAGTATTTT. The encoded protein is CAISAGRVLTDTQYF.

CDR3 amino acids: CASSLRDVRFYGYTF. The DNA of the CDR3 is TGTGCCAGCAGTCTACGGGACGTGCGGTTCTATGGCTACACCTTC. The chain uses TRBV28 and TRBJ1-2; TRBD1 might be the D (5 bases). The CDR3 is 15 amino acids. Looked up from germline, CDR1 is MDHEN and CDR2 is SYDVKM. V was cut by 5 bases and J by 4 bases, with 17 bases left in between.

V usage is TRBV30 and J usage is TRBJ1-3; D remains ambiguous. Germline assignment: CDR1 GTSNPN and CDR2 SVGIG (reference sequence). CDR3 length: 11 amino acids. V was shortened by 7 bases and J by 6 bases, with 10 bases between the two germline ends. CDR3 sequence: CAFDILNTIYF. DNA for the CDR3: TGTGCCTTCGACATACTAAACACCATATATTTT.

V and J are TRBV7-8 and TRBJ1-3, with D maybe TRBD1 (6 bases). This CDR3 is 17 amino acids long. V lost 0 bases and J lost 0, with 12 bases in between. Looked up from germline, CDR1 is SGHVS and CDR2 is FQNEAQ. The CDR3, as DNA: TGTGCCAGCAGCTTAGCCGCAGGGGCCTACTCTGGAAACACCATATATTTT. Its protein product is CASSLAAGAYSGNTIYF.

The V call is TRBV6-6, the J call TRBJ2-5; TRBD2 agrees at 11 bases. CDR3 length: 15 residues. CDR1 is MNHNY, CDR2 SVGAGI, per germline (reference sequence). V lost 6 bases, J lost 2 bases, and 5 bases stayed unmatched. CDR3 nucleotides: TGTGCCAGCAGAGGACTAGCGGGTCTACAAGAGACCCAGTACTTC. Amino acids: CASRGLAGLQETQYF.

The V and J genes are TRBV6-1 and TRBJ2-5, with 8 bases identical to TRBD2. Germline V CDR1 and CDR2: MNHNS, SASEGT. The J segment lost 5 bases and the V segment lost 1 base, leaving 12 bases of the junction unmatched. This CDR3 region has 17 residues. The CDR3 sequence: CASSEDFGAGGRETQYF. For the CDR3, the DNA is TGTGCCAGCAGTGAAGATTTTGGGGCGGGAGGTCGGGAGACCCAGTACTTC.

V and J are TRBV18 and TRBJ2-7; a possible D gene is TRBD1 (5 bases). Trimming left V 0 bases short and J 0 bases short, with 12 bases between. Germline assignment: CDR1 KGHSH and CDR2 LQKENI. CDR3 length: 16 residues. CDR3 loop: CASSPPEIRGSYEQYF. DNA for the CDR3: TGTGCCAGCTCACCACCTGAGATAAGGGGCTCCTACGAGCAGTACTTC.

This clone was counted a single time. The chain joins TRBV12-3 or TRBV12-4 to TRBJ2-3; D uncertain. The CDR3 contains 11 residues. With 3 bases removed from V and 3 bases from J, the gap between germline ends came to 1 base. The CDR3 DNA reads TGTGCCAGCAGTTTGACAGATACGCAGTATTTT. This gives the protein CASSLTDTQYF.

This sequence joins TRBV18 and TRBJ2-3; no definite D call. With 0 bases removed from V and 6 bases from J, the gap between germline ends came to 4 bases. The CDR3 totals 12 residues. Germline V gives CDR1 KGHSH, CDR2 LQKENI. CDR3 in DNA: TGTGCCAGCTCACCACCGACGGATACGCAGTATTTT. The encoded protein is CASSPPTDTQYF.

This clone was recorded only once. V is TRBV20-1 and J is TRBJ1-1; D remains ambiguous. Germline CDR1 DFQATT, CDR2 SNEGSKA (reference sequence). V was trimmed by 3 bases and J by 1 base, leaving 12 bases between them. This CDR3 region has 14 residues. DNA for the CDR3: TGCAGTGCTAGTAGAAAGCCTACGAACACTGAAGCTTTCTTT. The encoded protein is CSASRKPTNTEAFF.

This chain connects TRBV5-1 to TRBJ2-7, with 9 positions matching TRBD1. Looked up from germline, CDR1 is SGHRS and CDR2 is YFSETQ. After removal of 5 bases from V and 4 bases from J, the junction contained 16 bases not matched to a gene. The CDR3 is made up of 17 amino acids. In nucleotides, the CDR3 is TGCGCCAGCAGTCGAAATTCTCCCGGACAGGGGATTTACGAGCAGTACTTC. Translation gives CASSRNSPGQGIYEQYF.

The J gene is TRBJ2-5, the V gene TRBV25-1; TRBD2 is a possible D gene (6 bases). The CDR3 sequence is 15 residues long. Germline values: CDR1 MGHDK, CDR2 SYGVNS. V lost 0 bases to trimming and J lost 5 bases, with 13 bases between them. CDR3 nucleotides: TGTGCCAGCAGTGAATATATAGCGGAGAGGGAGACCCAGTACTTC. The encoded protein is CASSEYIAERETQYF.

This chain connects TRBV15 to TRBJ2-5; D is possibly TRBD2 (7 bases). Germline CDR1 LNHNV, CDR2 YYDKDF (reference sequence). The CDR3 length is 16 residues. V shed 5 bases and J shed 2 bases, with 18 bases lying between them. CDR3 protein: CATSVLYGGPQETQYF. The CDR3 coding sequence is TGTGCCACCAGCGTGCTTTACGGGGGGCCTCAAGAGACCCAGTACTTC.

This rearrangement joins TRBV6-5 to TRBJ2-2; D gene uncertain. This CDR3 contains 14 residues. The V end was cut by 2 bases, the J end by 5 bases, with 9 bases between. The germline V gene has CDR1 MNHEY and CDR2 SVGAGI. The CDR3 coding sequence is TGTGCCAGCAGTTACCAGTCGTGGACCGGGGAGCTGTTTTTT. This gives the protein CASSYQSWTGELFF.

As DNA, the CDR3 is TGTGCCAGTAGTATCGGGGCAGGAATGAGTGGGGCCAACGTCCTGACTTTC. It is translated as CASSIGAGMSGANVLTF. This rearrangement joins TRBV19 to TRBJ2-6, with D tentatively TRBD1 or TRBD2 (5 bases each). The CDR3 totals 17 residues. Germline loops: CDR1 LNHDA, CDR2 SQIVND (reference sequence). V lost 3 bases and J 3 bases, leaving 15 bases between the germline ends.

This rearrangement joins TRBV27 to TRBJ1-1; D unclear. The CDR3 spans 13 residues. Deletions cut 6 bases from V and 1 base from J, with 9 bases between. The germline V gene has CDR1 MNHEY and CDR2 SMNVEV (reference sequence). CDR3 in DNA: TGTGCCAGCAGAGCCCTTGGGAACACTGAAGCTTTCTTT. Protein sequence: CASRALGNTEAFF.

This clone was detected a few times. The chain has TRBV7-2 and TRBJ1-5; D gene ambiguous. Deletions cut 5 bases from V and 2 bases from J, with 13 bases between. Germline V gene data show CDR1 as SGHTA and CDR2 as FQGNSA. This CDR3 has 15 amino acids. CDR3 nucleotide sequence: TGTGCCAGCAGCACCCGGGCCTGGGGCAATCAGCCCCAGCATTTT. Translated: CASSTRAWGNQPQHF.

This clone showed up just a few times. V and J are TRBV7-2 and TRBJ1-5, with 7 bases matching TRBD1. This CDR3 contains 15 residues. Unmatched junction bases numbered 3, after V lost 3 bases and J lost 1 base. Germline CDR1 reads SGHTA; CDR2 reads FQGNSA. Here the CDR3 DNA reads TGTGCCAGCAGCTTCGTGACAGGGAGCAATCAGCCCCAGCATTTT. This encodes CASSFVTGSNQPQHF.

This clone appeared once. The chain uses TRBV7-2 and TRBJ1-5, with D maybe TRBD1 (6 bases). Germline assignment: CDR1 SGHTA and CDR2 FQGNSA. Deletions cut 1 base from V and 5 bases from J, with 6 bases between. This CDR3 has 13 residues. The CDR3 loop is CASSLDRDQPQHF. The CDR3 DNA reads as TGTGCCAGCAGCTTAGACAGGGATCAGCCCCAGCATTTT.

The chain uses TRBV14 and TRBJ2-1, with 10 positions matching TRBD2. V gave up 4 bases and J gave up 9 bases; unmatched junction bases: 9. The germline V gene encodes CDR1 SGHDN and CDR2 FVKESK. The length of the CDR3 is 15 residues. DNA of the CDR3: TGTGCCAGCAGCCCAGAGCGGGGGGGCCAAGTTGAGCAGTTCTTC. It translates to CASSPERGGQVEQFF.

The chain combines TRBV28 with TRBJ1-2; possibly TRBD1 for D (5 bases). This CDR3 has 14 amino acids. V was shortened by 2 bases and J by 4 bases, with 11 bases between the two germline ends. Germline values: CDR1 MDHEN, CDR2 SYDVKM. The CDR3 reads CASSLLGQVYGYTF. In nucleotides, the CDR3 is TGTGCCAGCAGTTTACTGGGGCAGGTCTATGGCTACACCTTC.